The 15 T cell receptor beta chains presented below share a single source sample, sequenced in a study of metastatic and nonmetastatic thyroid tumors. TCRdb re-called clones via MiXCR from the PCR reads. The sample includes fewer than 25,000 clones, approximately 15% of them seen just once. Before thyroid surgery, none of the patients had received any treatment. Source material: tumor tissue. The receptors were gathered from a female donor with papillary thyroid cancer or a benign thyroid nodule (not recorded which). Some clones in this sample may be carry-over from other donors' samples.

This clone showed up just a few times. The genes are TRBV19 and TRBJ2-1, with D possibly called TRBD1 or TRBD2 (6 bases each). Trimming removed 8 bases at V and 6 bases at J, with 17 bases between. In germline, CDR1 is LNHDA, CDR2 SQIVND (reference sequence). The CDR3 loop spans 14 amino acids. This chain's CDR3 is CASRERGRPNEQFF. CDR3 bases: TGTGCCAGTCGGGAGAGGGGGAGGCCCAATGAGCAGTTCTTC. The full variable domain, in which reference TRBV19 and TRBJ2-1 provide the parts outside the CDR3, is DGGITQSPKYLFRKEGQNVTLSCEQNLNHDAMYWYRQDPGQGLRLIYYSQIVNDFQKGDIAEGYSVSREKKESFPLTVTSAQKNPTAFYLCASRERGRPNEQFFGPGTRLTVL.

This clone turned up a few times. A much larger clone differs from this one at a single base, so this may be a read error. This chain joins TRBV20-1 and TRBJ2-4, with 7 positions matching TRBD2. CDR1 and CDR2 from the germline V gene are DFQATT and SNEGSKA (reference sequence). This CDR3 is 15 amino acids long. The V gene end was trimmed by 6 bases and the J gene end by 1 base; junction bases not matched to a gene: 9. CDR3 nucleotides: TGCAGTGCCCACCGGGGGGTCCGGGCCAAAAACATTCAGTACTTC. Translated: CSAHRGVRAKNIQYF.

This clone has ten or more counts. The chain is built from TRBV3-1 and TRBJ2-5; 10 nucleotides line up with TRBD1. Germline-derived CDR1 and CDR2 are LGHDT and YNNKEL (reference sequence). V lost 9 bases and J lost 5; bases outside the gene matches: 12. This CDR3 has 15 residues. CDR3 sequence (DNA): TGTGCCAGTCAAGCCCCCGGGACAGGGGACGAGACCCAGTACTTC. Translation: CASQAPGTGDETQYF.

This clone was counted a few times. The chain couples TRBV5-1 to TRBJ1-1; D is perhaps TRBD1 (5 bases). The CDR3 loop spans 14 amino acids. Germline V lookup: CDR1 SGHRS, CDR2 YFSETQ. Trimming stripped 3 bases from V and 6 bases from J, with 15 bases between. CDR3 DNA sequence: TGCGCCAGCAGCTGGGGGACCTACCAAGCTGAAGCTTTCTTT. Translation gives CASSWGTYQAEAFF.

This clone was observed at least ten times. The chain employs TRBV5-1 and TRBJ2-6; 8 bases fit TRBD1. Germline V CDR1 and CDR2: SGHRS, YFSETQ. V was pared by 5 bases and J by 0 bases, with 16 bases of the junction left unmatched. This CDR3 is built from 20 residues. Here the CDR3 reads CASSTPLGTGSLSGANVLTF. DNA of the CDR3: TGCGCCAGCAGTACTCCCCTCGGGACAGGTTCTCTCTCTGGGGCCAACGTCCTGACTTTC.

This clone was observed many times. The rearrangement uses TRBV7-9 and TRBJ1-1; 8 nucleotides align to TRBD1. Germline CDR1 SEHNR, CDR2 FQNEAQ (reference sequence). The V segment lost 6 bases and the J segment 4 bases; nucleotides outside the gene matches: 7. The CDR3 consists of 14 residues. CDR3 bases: TGTGCCAGCAGTTCCACAGGGGGGAGCACTGAAGCTTTCTTT. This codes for CASSSTGGSTEAFF.

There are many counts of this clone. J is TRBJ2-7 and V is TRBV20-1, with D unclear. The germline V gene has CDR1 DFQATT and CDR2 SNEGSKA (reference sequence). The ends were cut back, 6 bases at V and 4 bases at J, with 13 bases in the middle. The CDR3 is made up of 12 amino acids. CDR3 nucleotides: TGCAGTGCCCCAGACCAGAGGTACGAGCAGTACTTC. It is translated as CSAPDQRYEQYF.

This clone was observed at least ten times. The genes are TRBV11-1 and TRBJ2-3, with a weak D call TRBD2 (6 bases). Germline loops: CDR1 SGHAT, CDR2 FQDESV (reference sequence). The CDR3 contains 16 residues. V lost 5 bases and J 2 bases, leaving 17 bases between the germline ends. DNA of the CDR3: TGTGCCAGCAGCCACACGGCTAGCGAATACACAGATACGCAGTATTTT. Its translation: CASSHTASEYTDTQYF. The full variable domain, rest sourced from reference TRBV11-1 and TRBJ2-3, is EAEVAQSPRYKITEKSQAVAFWCDPISGHATLYWYRQILGQGPELLVQFQDESVVDDSQLPKDRFSAERLKGVDSTLKIQPAELGDSAMYLCASSHTASEYTDTQYFGPGTRLTVL.

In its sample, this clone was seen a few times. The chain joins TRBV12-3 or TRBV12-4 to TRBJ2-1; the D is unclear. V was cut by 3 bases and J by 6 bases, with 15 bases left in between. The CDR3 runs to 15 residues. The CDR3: CASSLWSSLGNEQFF. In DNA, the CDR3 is TGTGCCAGCAGTTTGTGGAGCTCCCTTGGCAATGAGCAGTTCTTC.

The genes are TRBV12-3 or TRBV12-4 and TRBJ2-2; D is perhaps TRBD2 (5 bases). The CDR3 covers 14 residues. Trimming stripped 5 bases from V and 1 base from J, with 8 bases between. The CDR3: CASSRRGNTGELFF. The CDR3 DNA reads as TGTGCCAGCAGTCGCCGGGGGAACACCGGGGAGCTGTTTTTT.

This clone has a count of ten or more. The CDR3 region has the DNA TGCGCCAGCAGCTCAAGAGGACAGTCCCGGGGTGAAGCTTTCTTT. Its protein product is CASSSRGQSRGEAFF. The V gene is TRBV5-1, the J gene TRBJ1-1; possible D gene TRBD1, 6 bases. The germline gives CDR1 SGHRS, CDR2 YFSETQ. This CDR3 contains 15 residues. V was pared by 3 bases and J by 7 bases, with 19 bases between.

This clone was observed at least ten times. CDR3 amino acids: CASSPTFGTGELFF. As DNA, the CDR3 is TGTGCCAGCAGCCCTACCTTTGGTACCGGGGAGCTGTTTTTT. The chain couples TRBV9 to TRBJ2-2; D uncertain. Germline CDR1 and CDR2: SGDLS and YYNGEE. V was trimmed by 4 bases and J by 5 bases, leaving 12 bases between them. This CDR3 is built from 14 residues.

The CDR3 is CASNRDRAYVYTF. The CDR3 DNA reads as TGTGCCAGCAATCGAGACAGGGCGTACGTTTACACCTTC. The genes are TRBV6-1 and TRBJ1-2; 7 nucleotides match TRBD1. The CDR3 contains 13 residues. Trimming removed 7 bases from V and 11 bases from J; junction bases left unmatched: 13. Looked up from germline, CDR1 is MNHNS and CDR2 is SASEGT.

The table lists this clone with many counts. The CDR3 reads CASSWDFVKNIQYF. In DNA form, the CDR3 reads TGTGCCAGCAGTTGGGATTTTGTCAAAAACATTCAGTACTTC. V usage is TRBV12-3 or TRBV12-4 and J usage is TRBJ2-4; D gene ambiguous. The CDR3 totals 14 residues. The V gene lost 4 bases and the J gene lost 3 bases, with 10 bases spanning the gap.

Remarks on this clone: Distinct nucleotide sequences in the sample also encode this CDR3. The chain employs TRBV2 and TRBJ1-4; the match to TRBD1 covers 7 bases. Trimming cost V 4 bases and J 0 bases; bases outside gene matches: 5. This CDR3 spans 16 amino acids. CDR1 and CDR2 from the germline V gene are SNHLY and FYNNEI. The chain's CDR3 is CASSGRGAATNEKLFF. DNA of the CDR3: TGTGCCAGCAGTGGCAGGGGGGCTGCAACTAATGAAAAACTGTTTTTT.